One and the same sample provided the 2 T cell receptor beta chains below, sequenced in a study of cytomegalovirus exposure and HLA in healthy donors. The PCR had 60 Vbeta and 13 Jbeta primers. Data came from immunoSEQ multiplex PCR; TCRdb stores just in-frame clones and leaves some out. The table has 100,000 to 150,000 clones, roughly four fifths seen once. Sequenced sample: PBMCs. The receptors shown here come from a woman between 45 and 60 years old in good health and CMV-seropositive.

The chain employs TRBV4-3 and TRBJ2-1; TRBD2 matches 7 bases. Germline loops: CDR1 LGHNA, CDR2 YSLEER. The CDR3 is 14 residues long. The V segment lost 6 bases and the J segment 4 bases; nucleotides outside the gene matches: 6. The CDR3 DNA sequence: TGCGCCAGCAGGGTGGGACTATTGTACAATGAGCAGTTCTTC. Encoded protein: CASRVGLLYNEQFF.

The rearrangement uses TRBV2 and TRBJ1-1; perhaps TRBD1 as D (6 bases). CDR3 length: 14 amino acids. The germline V gene has CDR1 SNHLY and CDR2 FYNNEI. V lost 6 bases and J 1 base, leaving 12 bases between the germline ends. The CDR3 DNA reads TGTGCCAGCAGACACAGGGCTGGGAACACTGAAGCTTTCTTT. It is translated as CASRHRAGNTEAFF.